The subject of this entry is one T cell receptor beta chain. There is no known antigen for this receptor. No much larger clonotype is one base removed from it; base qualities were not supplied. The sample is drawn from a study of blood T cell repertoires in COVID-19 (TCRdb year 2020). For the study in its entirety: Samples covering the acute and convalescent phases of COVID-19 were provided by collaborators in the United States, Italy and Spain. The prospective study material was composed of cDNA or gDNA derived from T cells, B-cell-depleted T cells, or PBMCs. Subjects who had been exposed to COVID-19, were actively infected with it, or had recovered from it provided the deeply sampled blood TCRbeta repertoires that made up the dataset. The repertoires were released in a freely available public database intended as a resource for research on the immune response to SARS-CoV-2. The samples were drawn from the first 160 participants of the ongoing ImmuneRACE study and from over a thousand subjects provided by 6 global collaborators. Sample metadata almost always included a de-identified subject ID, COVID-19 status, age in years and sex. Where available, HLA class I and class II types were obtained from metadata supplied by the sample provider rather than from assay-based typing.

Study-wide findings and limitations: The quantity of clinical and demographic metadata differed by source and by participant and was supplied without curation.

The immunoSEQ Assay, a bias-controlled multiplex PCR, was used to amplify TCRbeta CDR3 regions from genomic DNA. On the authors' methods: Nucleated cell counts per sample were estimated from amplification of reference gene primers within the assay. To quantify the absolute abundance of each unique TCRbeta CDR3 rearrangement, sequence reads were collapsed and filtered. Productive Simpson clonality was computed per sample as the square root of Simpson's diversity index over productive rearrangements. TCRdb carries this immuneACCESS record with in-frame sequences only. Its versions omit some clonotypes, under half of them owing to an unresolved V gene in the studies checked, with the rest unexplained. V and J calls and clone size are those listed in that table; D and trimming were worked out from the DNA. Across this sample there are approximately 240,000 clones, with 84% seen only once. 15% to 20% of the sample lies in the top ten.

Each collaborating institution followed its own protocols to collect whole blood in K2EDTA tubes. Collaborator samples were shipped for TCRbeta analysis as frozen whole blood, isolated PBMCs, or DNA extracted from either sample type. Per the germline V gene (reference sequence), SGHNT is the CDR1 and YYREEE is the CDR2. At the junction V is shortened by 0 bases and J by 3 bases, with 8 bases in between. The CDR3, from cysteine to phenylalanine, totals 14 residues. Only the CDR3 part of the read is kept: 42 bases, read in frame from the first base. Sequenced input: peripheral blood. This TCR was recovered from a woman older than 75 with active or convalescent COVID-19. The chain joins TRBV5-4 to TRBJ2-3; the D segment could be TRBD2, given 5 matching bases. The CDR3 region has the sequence CASSLGGVTDTQYF. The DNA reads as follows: TGTGCCAGCAGCTTGGGGGGAGTAACAGATACGCAGTATTTT. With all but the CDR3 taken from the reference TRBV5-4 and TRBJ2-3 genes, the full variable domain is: ETGVTQSPTHLIKTRGQQVTLRCSSQSGHNTVSWYQQALGQGPQFIFQYYREEENGRGNFPPRFSGLQFPNYSSELNVNALELDDSALYLCASSLGGVTDTQYFGPGTRLTVL.